This TCR beta chain appears in the sequencing data of a study of CD8 T cells in ankylosing spondylitis. Whole-study findings and limits: Made up of eight highly homologous variants, a TCR beta motif appeared characteristic of ankylosing spondylitis blood.

Note on this clonotype: No antigen is known for it.

The ends were cut back, 2 bases at V and 1 base at J, with 11 bases in the middle. Germline loops: CDR1 SEHNR, CDR2 FQNEAQ (reference sequence). This CDR3 is 15 amino acids long. Using quantitative 5'-RACE with molecular barcodes, the authors made TCR beta libraries. A single record per CDR3 protein comes from TCRdb applying MiXCR to the 5' RACE reads. This table has 200,000 to 250,000 distinct CDR3 sequences, just under 7.5% appearing once. Sequences were obtained from blood, either unsorted or a sorted T cell fraction (not recorded which). V usage is TRBV7-9 and J usage is TRBJ2-5; D gene ambiguous. The origin of this receptor is a male donor with ankylosing spondylitis. CDR3 in DNA: TGTGCCAGCAGCTTACTGGGTTCCGGCCAAGAGACCCAGTACTTC. It translates to CASSLLGSGQETQYF.